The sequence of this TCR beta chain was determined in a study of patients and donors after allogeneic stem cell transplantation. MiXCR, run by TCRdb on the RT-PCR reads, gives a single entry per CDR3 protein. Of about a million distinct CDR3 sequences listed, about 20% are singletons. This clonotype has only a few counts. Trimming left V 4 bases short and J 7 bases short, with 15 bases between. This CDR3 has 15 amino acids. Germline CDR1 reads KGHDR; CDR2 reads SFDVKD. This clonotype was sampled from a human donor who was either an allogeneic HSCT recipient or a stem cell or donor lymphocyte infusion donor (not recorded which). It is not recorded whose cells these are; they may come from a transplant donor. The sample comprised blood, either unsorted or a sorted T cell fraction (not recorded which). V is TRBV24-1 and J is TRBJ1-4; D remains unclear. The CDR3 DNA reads TGTGCCACCAGTGACCCTGACCGCTTCGGTGAAAAACTGTTTTTT. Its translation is CATSDPDRFGEKLFF.